The clone carrying this T cell receptor (beta chain) was seen at least ten times. The germline CDR1 and CDR2 sequences are MNHNY and SVGAGI (reference sequence). V trimming: 6 bases; J trimming: 7 bases; junction bases outside the gene matches: 4. This CDR3 has 12 residues. This entry belongs to a study of T cells after yellow fever vaccination. A single record per CDR3 protein comes from TCRdb applying MiXCR to the 5' RACE reads. This sample has 100,000 to 150,000 distinct CDR3 sequences; around 7.2% occur once, and the top ten carry 2.7%. This receptor was identified in a young man who received the YFV17D yellow fever vaccine. The rearrangement uses TRBV6-6 and TRBJ1-1, with 8 bases identical to TRBD1. Sequencing used CD4+ T cells sorted from PBMCs, obtained roughly seven weeks after the first yellow fever vaccination. This chain's CDR3 is CASRYTGGEAFF. The CDR3 DNA reads TGTGCCAGCAGATATACAGGGGGTGAAGCTTTCTTT.